Listed here are 18 T cell receptor beta chains from one sample, sequenced in a study of cytomegalovirus exposure and HLA in healthy donors. PCR primers comprised 60 Vbeta and 13 Jbeta primers. The method was immunoSEQ multiplex PCR; TCRdb's version includes in-frame clones alone and lacks a portion of them. The sample data list around 120,000 clones. Sequencing used PBMCs. Receptor source: a young man in good health and CMV-seronegative.

The chain couples TRBV15 to TRBJ1-2; D unresolved. Germline V gives CDR1 LNHNV, CDR2 YYDKDF (reference sequence). This CDR3 comprises 12 residues. V was pared by 0 bases and J by 7 bases, with 6 bases between. The CDR3 region is CATSRDGVGYTF. Written as DNA, the CDR3 is TGTGCCACCAGCAGAGATGGAGTTGGCTACACCTTC.

The chain carries TRBV6-6 and TRBJ2-7, with TRBD2 as a possible D gene (6 bases). V lost 3 bases to trimming and J lost 4 bases, with 13 bases between them. This CDR3 has 14 residues. CDR1 and CDR2 from the germline V gene are MNHNY and SVGAGI (reference sequence). Here the CDR3 DNA reads TGTGCCAGCAGTTATATGGGTGGAGGGTACGAGCAGTACTTC. This translates into CASSYMGGGYEQYF.

The V and J genes are TRBV7-9 and TRBJ1-1; D not certain. Germline CDR1 and CDR2: SEHNR and FQNEAQ (reference sequence). The ends were cut back, 5 bases at V and 7 bases at J, with 11 bases in the middle. This CDR3 is 12 amino acids long. CDR3: CASSLTRYEAFF. The CDR3 coding sequence is TGTGCCAGCAGCCTCACCCGCTATGAAGCTTTCTTT.

This chain uses TRBV5-1 with TRBJ2-2, with a possible D match to TRBD1 (5 bases). Germline assignment: CDR1 SGHRS and CDR2 YFSETQ. With 1 base removed from V and 1 base from J, the gap between germline ends came to 14 bases. The CDR3 runs to 17 residues. As DNA, the CDR3 is TGCGCCAGCAGCTTGACAACAGGAGTCAGGAACACCGGGGAGCTGTTTTTT. This sequence encodes CASSLTTGVRNTGELFF.

V usage is TRBV7-8 and J usage is TRBJ2-1; 9 bases are a match to TRBD2. The germline gives CDR1 SGHVS, CDR2 FQNEAQ. CDR3 length equals 16 residues. V shed 3 bases, J shed 7 bases, and the junction held 10 bases outside the gene matches. The CDR3: CASSLRGGGAQNEQFF. The CDR3 DNA sequence: TGTGCCAGCAGCTTGAGAGGCGGGGGGGCTCAAAATGAGCAGTTCTTC.

The J gene is TRBJ2-1, the V gene TRBV4-2; 8 bases are shared with TRBD2. The CDR3 has 15 amino acids. Germline-derived CDR1 and CDR2 are LGHNA and YNFKEQ. The V segment lost 6 bases and the J segment 8 bases; nucleotides outside the gene matches: 12. The CDR3 region has the DNA TGTGCCAGCAGTCCGGGCGGCAGCGGGGGTCATGAGCAGTTCTTC. Translation gives CASSPGGSGGHEQFF.

The genes are TRBV6-6 and TRBJ1-5; TRBD1 matches at 7 bases. This CDR3 is built from 16 residues. The J segment lost 0 bases and the V segment lost 11 bases, leaving 13 bases of the junction unmatched. Germline lookup yields CDR1 MNHNY and CDR2 SVGAGI (reference sequence). CDR3 amino acids: CAGRDRLIYSNQPQHF. The CDR3, as DNA: TGTGCCGGCCGGGACAGACTGATTTATAGCAATCAGCCCCAGCATTTT.

J is TRBJ2-5 and V is TRBV5-6; TRBD2 matches at 7 bases. V was clipped by 2 bases and J by 0 bases; unmatched bases: 4. The CDR3 runs to 15 residues. CDR1 and CDR2 from the germline V gene are SGHDT and YYEEEE. The CDR3 spells CASSFGGGHQETQYF. The CDR3 DNA reads as TGTGCCAGCAGCTTTGGGGGGGGACACCAAGAGACCCAGTACTTC.

The genes are TRBV11-2 and TRBJ1-5; possibly TRBD1 for D (6 bases). The CDR3 spans 15 residues. Germline CDR1 SGHAT, CDR2 FQNNGV. Trimming left V 5 bases short and J 0 bases short, with 11 bases between. Written as DNA, the CDR3 is TGTGCCAGCAGCCTGGACAGTTATAGCAATCAGCCCCAGCATTTT. It is translated as CASSLDSYSNQPQHF. The full variable domain, its missing parts supplied by reference TRBV11-2 and TRBJ1-5, is EAGVAQSPRYKIIEKRQSVAFWCNPISGHATLYWYQQILGQGPKLLIQFQNNGVVDDSQLPKDRFSAERLKGVDSTLKIQPAKLEDSAVYLCASSLDSYSNQPQHFGDGTRLSIL.

The rearrangement uses TRBV4-1 and TRBJ1-2, with 7 bases fitting TRBD1. In germline, CDR1 is MGHRA, CDR2 YSYEKL. The CDR3 spans 14 residues. The V and J ends lost 0 bases and 6 bases, in that order; junction bases with no gene match: 4. Here the CDR3 reads CASSQDSGGNGYTF. The CDR3 DNA reads as TGCGCCAGCAGCCAAGATTCAGGGGGAAATGGCTACACCTTC.

This CDR3 reads CASSDTDRVWGEAFF. DNA of the CDR3: TGCGCCAGCAGTGACACCGACAGGGTATGGGGTGAAGCTTTCTTT. This sequence joins TRBV10-1 and TRBJ1-1; TRBD1 aligns across 7 bases. Looked up from germline, CDR1 is WNHNN and CDR2 is SYGVQD (reference sequence). J lost 7 bases, V lost 3 bases, and 11 bases had no gene match. This CDR3 has 15 amino acids.

The chain links TRBV12-5 to TRBJ1-3; D is uncertain. Germline values: CDR1 LGHNT, CDR2 FRNRAP. V was clipped by 5 bases and J by 8 bases, with 7 bases between them. The CDR3 consists of 11 residues. CDR3 nucleotides: TGTGCTAGTGGTCCCGGGTACACCATATATTTT. Translating gives CASGPGYTIYF.

The rearrangement links TRBV27 to TRBJ2-1; TRBD2 matches 10 bases. The CDR3 runs to 15 residues. CDR1 MNHEY and CDR2 SMNVEV come from the germline V gene (reference sequence). Germline trimming cut 6 bases from V and 4 bases from J; bases unmatched to any gene: 6. The CDR3 nucleotides read TGTGCCAGCAGCCCTCTAGCGGGGGTTTACAATGAGCAGTTCTTC. It specifies CASSPLAGVYNEQFF.

V and J are TRBV7-9 and TRBJ2-7; 8 bases are a match to TRBD1. With 0 bases clipped from V and 7 bases from J, the junction kept 8 bases outside the gene matches. The CDR3 has 15 amino acids. Germline CDR1 SEHNR, CDR2 FQNEAQ (reference sequence). CDR3 DNA sequence: TGTGCCAGCAGCTTAGCGGACAGGGCCGAGGGGGAGCAGTACTTC. It translates to CASSLADRAEGEQYF. The full variable domain, with the rest looked up from reference TRBV7-9 and TRBJ2-7, is DTGVSQNPRHKITKRGQNVTFRCDPISEHNRLYWYRQTLGQGPEFLTYFQNEAQLEKSRLLSDRFSAERPKGSFSTLEIQRTEQGDSAMYLCASSLADRAEGEQYFGPGTRLTVT.

The V and J genes are TRBV19 and TRBJ1-1; D possibly corresponds to TRBD1 (5 bases). Trimming pared 3 bases from V and 1 base from J, leaving 15 bases between. Germline CDR1 reads LNHDA; CDR2 reads SQIVND (reference sequence). The CDR3 length is 16 residues. CDR3 sequence: CASSIWTTTQNTEAFF. CDR3 nucleotide sequence: TGTGCCAGTAGTATCTGGACAACAACCCAGAACACTGAAGCTTTCTTT.

The J gene is TRBJ1-3, the V gene TRBV15; 7 nucleotides line up with TRBD1. This CDR3 is built from 13 residues. Germline CDR1 and CDR2: LNHNV and YYDKDF (reference sequence). Germline trimming cut 9 bases from V and 1 base from J; bases unmatched to any gene: 3. CDR3 region: CATQTGSGNTIYF. The CDR3 coding sequence is TGTGCCACACAGACAGGGTCTGGAAACACCATATATTTT.

The chain links TRBV7-6 to TRBJ1-2; weak D call: TRBD1 (5 bases). The length of the CDR3 is 14 residues. Trimming stripped 3 bases from V and 7 bases from J, with 15 bases between. CDR1 is SGHVS, CDR2 FNYEAQ, per germline. The CDR3 loop reads CASSLSQAQGGYTF. CDR3 DNA: TGTGCCAGCAGCTTGTCACAGGCCCAGGGTGGCTACACCTTC.

Written as DNA, the CDR3 is TGTGCCACCCTAGGACTAGCGGGGCCCAGCTCCTACAATGAGCAGTTCTTC. This sequence encodes CATLGLAGPSSYNEQFF. The V and J genes are TRBV10-3 and TRBJ2-1; 12 bases match TRBD2. V shed 10 bases and J 0 bases; nucleotides not matched to a gene: 10. The germline V gene has CDR1 ENHRY and CDR2 SYGVKD. The CDR3 covers 17 residues.